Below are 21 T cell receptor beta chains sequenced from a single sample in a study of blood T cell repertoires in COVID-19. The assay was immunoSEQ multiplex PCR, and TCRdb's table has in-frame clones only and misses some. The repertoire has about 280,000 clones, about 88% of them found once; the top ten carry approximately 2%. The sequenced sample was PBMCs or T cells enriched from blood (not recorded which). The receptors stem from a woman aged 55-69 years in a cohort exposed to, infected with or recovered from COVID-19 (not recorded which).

In nucleotides, the CDR3 is TGTGCCAGCAGCCTCCGCACTGAAGGGACACTAATCACAGATACGCAGTATTTT. Amino acids: CASSLRTEGTLITDTQYF. The genes are TRBV11-2 and TRBJ2-3; D is possibly TRBD1 (6 bases). The CDR3 runs to 18 residues. V was shortened by 5 bases and J by 2 bases, with 23 bases between the two germline ends. Germline V lookup: CDR1 SGHAT, CDR2 FQNNGV.

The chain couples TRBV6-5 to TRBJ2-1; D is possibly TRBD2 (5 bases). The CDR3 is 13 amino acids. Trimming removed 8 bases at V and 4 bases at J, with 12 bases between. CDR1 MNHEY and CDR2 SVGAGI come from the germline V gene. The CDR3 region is CASREGGYNEQFF. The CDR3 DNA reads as TGTGCCAGCCGAGAGGGCGGGTACAATGAGCAGTTCTTC.

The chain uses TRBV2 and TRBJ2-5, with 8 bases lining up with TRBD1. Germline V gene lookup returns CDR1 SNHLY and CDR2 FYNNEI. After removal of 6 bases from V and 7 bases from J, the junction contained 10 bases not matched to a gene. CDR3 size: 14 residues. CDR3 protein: CASRARQGYGTQYF. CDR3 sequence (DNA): TGTGCCAGCAGGGCAAGACAGGGGTATGGGACCCAGTACTTC. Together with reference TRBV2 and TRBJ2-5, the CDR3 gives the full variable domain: EPEVTQTPSHQVTQMGQEVILRCVPISNHLYFYWYRQILGQKVEFLVSFYNNEISEKSEIFDDQFSVERPDGSNFTLKIRSTKLEDSAMYFCASRARQGYGTQYFGPGTRLLVL.

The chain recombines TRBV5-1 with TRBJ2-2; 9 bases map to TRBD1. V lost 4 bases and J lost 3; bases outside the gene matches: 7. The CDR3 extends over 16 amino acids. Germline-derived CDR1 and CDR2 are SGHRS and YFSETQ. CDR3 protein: CASSPPGQGHTGELFF. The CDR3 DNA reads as TGCGCCAGCAGCCCCCCGGGACAGGGACACACCGGGGAGCTGTTTTTT.

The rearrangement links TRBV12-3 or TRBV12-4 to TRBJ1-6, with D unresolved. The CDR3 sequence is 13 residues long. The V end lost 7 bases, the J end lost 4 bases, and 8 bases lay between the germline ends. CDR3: CASTGMYNSPLHF. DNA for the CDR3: TGTGCCAGCACGGGGATGTATAATTCACCCCTCCACTTT.

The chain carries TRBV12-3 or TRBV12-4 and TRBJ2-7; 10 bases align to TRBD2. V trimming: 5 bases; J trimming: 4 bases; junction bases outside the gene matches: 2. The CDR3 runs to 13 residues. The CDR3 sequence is CASSRTSGYEQYF. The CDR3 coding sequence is TGTGCCAGCAGTAGGACTAGCGGATACGAGCAGTACTTC.

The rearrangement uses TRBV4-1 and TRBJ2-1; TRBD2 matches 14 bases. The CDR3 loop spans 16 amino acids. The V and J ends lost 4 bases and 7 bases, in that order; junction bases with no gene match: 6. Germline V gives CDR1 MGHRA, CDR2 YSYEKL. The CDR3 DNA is TGCGCCAGCAGCCGGGGACTAGCGGGAGCAAGGAATGAGCAGTTCTTC. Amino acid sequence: CASSRGLAGARNEQFF.

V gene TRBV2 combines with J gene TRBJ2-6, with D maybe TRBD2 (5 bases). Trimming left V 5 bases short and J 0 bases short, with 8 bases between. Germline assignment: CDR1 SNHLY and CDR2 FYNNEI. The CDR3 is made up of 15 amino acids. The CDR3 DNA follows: TGTGCCAGCAGTCTCCGGGGCTCTGGGGCCAACGTCCTGACTTTC. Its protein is CASSLRGSGANVLTF.

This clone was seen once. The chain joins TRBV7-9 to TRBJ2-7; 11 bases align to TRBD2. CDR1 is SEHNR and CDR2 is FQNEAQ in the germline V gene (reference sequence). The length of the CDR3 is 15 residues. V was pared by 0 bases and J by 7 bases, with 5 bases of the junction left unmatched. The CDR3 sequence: CASSLASGRAKEQYF. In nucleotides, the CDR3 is TGTGCCAGCAGCTTAGCTAGCGGGAGGGCCAAGGAGCAGTACTTC.

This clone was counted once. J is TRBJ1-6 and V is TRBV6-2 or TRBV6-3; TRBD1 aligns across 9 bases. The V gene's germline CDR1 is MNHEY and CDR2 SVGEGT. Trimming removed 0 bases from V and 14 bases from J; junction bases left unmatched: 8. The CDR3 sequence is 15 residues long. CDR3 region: CASSYSGQGLGTLHF. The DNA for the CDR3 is TGTGCCAGCAGTTACTCGGGACAGGGCCTTGGGACCCTCCACTTT.

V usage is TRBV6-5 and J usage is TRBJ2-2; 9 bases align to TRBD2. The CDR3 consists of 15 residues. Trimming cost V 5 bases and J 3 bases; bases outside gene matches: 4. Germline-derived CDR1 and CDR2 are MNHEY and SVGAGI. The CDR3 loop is CASSLLAGYTGELFF. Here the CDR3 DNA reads TGTGCCAGCAGTCTCCTAGCGGGGTACACCGGGGAGCTGTTTTTT.

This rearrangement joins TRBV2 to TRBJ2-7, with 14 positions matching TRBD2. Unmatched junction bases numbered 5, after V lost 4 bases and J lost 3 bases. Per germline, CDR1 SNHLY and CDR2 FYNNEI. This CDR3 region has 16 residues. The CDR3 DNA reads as TGTGCCAGCAGTGGTGAAGGGACTAGCGGGAGCTACGAGCAGTACTTC. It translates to CASSGEGTSGSYEQYF.

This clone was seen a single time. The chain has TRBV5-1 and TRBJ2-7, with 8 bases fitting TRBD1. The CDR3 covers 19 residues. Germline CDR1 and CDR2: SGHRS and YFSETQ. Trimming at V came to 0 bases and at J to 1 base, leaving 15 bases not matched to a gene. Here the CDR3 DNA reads TGCGCCAGCAGCTTGGCTTCCTCGGCAGGGGGCTACCCGTCCTACGAGCAGTACTTC. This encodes CASSLASSAGGYPSYEQYF.

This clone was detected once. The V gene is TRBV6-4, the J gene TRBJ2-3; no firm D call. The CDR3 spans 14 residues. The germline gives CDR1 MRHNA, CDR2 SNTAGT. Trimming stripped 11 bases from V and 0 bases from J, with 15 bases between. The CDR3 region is CAHPYQVSTDTQYF. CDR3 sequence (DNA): TGTGCCCATCCTTATCAGGTCAGCACAGATACGCAGTATTTT.

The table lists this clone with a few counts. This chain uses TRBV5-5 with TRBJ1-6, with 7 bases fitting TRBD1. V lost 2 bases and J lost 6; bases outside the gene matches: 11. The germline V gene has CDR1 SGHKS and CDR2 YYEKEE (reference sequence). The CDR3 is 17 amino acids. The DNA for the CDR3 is TGTGCCAGCAGCTTTGCTGTCCCGGGACAGCCTAATTCACCCCTCCACTTT. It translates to CASSFAVPGQPNSPLHF. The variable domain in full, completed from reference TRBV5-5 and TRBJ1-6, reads DAGVTQSPTHLIKTRGQQVTLRCSPISGHKSVSWYQQVLGQGPQFIFQYYEKEERGRGNFPDRFSARQFPNYSSELNVNALLLGDSALYLCASSFAVPGQPNSPLHFGNGTRLTVT.

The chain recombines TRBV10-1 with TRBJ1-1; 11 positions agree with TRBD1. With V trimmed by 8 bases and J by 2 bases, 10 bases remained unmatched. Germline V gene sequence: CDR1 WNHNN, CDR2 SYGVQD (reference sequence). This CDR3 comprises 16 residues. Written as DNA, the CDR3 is TGCGCCAGCCGGACCCGGGACAGGGGGGGAAACACTGAAGCTTTCTTT. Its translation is CASRTRDRGGNTEAFF.

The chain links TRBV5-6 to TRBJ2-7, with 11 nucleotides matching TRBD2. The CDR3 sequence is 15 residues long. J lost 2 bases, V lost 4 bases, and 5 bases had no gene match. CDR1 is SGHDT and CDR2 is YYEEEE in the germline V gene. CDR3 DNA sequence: TGTGCCAGCAGCCTCATAGCGGGAGGGCCCTACGAGCAGTACTTC. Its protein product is CASSLIAGGPYEQYF.

The CDR3 nucleotides read TGTGCCATCAGTGGGACTAGCGCGGACACAGATACGCAGTATTTT. Translating it yields CAISGTSADTDTQYF. The chain combines TRBV10-3 with TRBJ2-3; TRBD2 matches at 9 bases. This CDR3 is built from 15 residues. Per the germline V gene, CDR1 is ENHRY and CDR2 is SYGVKD. The ends lost 4 bases at V and 2 bases at J; junction bases unmatched: 4.

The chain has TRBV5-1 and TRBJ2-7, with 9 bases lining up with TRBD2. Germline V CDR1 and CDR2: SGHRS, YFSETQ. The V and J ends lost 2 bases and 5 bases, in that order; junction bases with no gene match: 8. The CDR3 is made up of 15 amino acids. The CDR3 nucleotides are TGCGCCAGCAGCTTCCAAGCGGGAGGACCCCACGAGCAGTACTTC. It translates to CASSFQAGGPHEQYF.

CDR3 loop: CASSLSDLPYNEQFF. The CDR3 DNA is TGTGCCAGCAGTCTTAGCGACCTTCCCTACAATGAGCAGTTCTTC. The rearrangement joins TRBV6-5 to TRBJ2-1; perhaps TRBD2 as D (5 bases). Germline V gene sequence: CDR1 MNHEY, CDR2 SVGAGI. V lost 5 bases to trimming and J lost 2 bases, with 13 bases between them. The CDR3 runs 15 residues.

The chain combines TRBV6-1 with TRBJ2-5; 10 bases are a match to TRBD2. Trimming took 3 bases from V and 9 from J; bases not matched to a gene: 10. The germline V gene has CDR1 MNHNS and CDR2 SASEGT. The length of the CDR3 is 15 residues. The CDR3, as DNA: TGTGCCAGCAGTGATTCCGGGACTAGCGCTACGGCCCAGTACTTC. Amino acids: CASSDSGTSATAQYF.